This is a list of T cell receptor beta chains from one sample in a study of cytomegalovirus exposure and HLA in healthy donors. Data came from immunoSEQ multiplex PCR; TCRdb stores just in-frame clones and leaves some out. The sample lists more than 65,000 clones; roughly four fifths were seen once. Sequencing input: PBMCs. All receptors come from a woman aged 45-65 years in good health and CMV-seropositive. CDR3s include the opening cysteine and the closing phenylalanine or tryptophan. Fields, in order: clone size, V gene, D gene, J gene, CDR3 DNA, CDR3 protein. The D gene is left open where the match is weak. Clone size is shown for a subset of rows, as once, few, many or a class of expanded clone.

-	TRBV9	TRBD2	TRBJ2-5	TGTGCCAGCAGTCGACTAGCGGGAGGGGGAGAGACCCAGTACTTC	CASSRLAGGGETQYF
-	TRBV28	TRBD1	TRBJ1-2	TGTGCCAGCAGTTTAGTCCAGGGGGGATCTAACTATGGCTACACCTTC	CASSLVQGGSNYGYTF
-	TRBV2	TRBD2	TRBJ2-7	TGTGCCAGCACCAAGGAAAGCGGGGATCGATACGAGCAGTACTTC	CASTKESGDRYEQYF
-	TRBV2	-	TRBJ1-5	TGTGCCAGCAGTAACCACGCCGAGGATCAGCCCCAGCATTTT	CASSNHAEDQPQHF
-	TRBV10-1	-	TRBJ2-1	TGCGCCAGCAGTGAGTTCAGTCATGAGCAGTTCTTC	CASSEFSHEQFF
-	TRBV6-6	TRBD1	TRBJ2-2	TGTGCCAGCAGGGGACCGGGACAGGGAAGGACCGGGGAGCTGTTTTTT	CASRGPGQGRTGELFF
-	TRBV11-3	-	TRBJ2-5	TGTGCCAGCAGCCCCAGGGAATTTGGGGAGACCCAGTACTTC	CASSPREFGETQYF
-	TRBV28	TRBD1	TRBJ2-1	TGTGCCAGCAGTTTGACAGGGGGACAGTACAATGAGCAGTTCTTC	CASSLTGGQYNEQFF
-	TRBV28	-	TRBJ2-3	TGTGCCAGCAGTTGGGCTAGCACAGATACGCAGTATTTT	CASSWASTDTQYF
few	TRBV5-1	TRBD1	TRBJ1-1	TGCGCCAGCAGCGCGGGACAGATGAACACTGAAGCTTTCTTT	CASSAGQMNTEAFF
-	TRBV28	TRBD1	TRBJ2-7	TGTGCCAGCAGTTCAACAGGGGTGAGCTCCTACGAGCAGTACTTC	CASSSTGVSSYEQYF
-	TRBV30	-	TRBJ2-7	TGTGCCTGGTCAGGGTACTACGAGCAGTACTTC	CAWSGYYEQYF
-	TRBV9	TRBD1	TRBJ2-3	TGTGCCAGCAGCGTAGACTTCGCCAGGGGGTTCCCAGATACGCAGTATTTT	CASSVDFARGFPDTQYF
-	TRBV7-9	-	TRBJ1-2	TGCGGAACTCCGGCAGGGAACTATGGCTACACCTTC	CGTPAGNYGYTF
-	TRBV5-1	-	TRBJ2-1	TGCGCCAGCAGCTTGACAACGCTAGCAGCAAGCAACAATGAGCAGTTCTTC	CASSLTTLAASNNEQFF
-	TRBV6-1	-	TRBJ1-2	TGTGCCAGCAGTGAAGCGCAGGGCGATAATGGCTACACCTTC	CASSEAQGDNGYTF
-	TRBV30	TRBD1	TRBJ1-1	TGTGCCTGGAGTCACCGGGACAGGGGTGTTGAAGCTTTCTTT	CAWSHRDRGVEAFF
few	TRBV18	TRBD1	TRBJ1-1	TGTGCCAGCTCCAGGACAGGGATGAACACTGAAGCTTTCTTT	CASSRTGMNTEAFF
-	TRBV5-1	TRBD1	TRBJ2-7	TGCGCCAGCAGCGGAACCGGGACAGGAGACTACGAGCAGTACTTC	CASSGTGTGDYEQYF
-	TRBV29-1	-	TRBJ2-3	TGCAGCCCCGTGGTGGGGCGCGGATATACGCAGTATTTT	CSPVVGRGYTQYF
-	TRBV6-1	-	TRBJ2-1	TGTGCCAGCAGTGATAGGGCGGGGACGAATGAGCAGTTCTTC	CASSDRAGTNEQFF
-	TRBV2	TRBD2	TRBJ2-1	TGTGCCAGCAGTCCTCCGGGACTAGCGGGAGGTTACAATGAGCAGTTCTTC	CASSPPGLAGGYNEQFF
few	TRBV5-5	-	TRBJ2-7	TGTGCCAGCACCCCGGGACCAGGGGCTATAGCCTACGAGCAGTACTTC	CASTPGPGAIAYEQYF
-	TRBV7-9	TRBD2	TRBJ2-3	TGTGCCAGCAGTATTAGTGCGGGAGTAATAGATACGCAGTATTTT	CASSISAGVIDTQYF
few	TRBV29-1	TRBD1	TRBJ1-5	TGCAGCGTTCGGACAGGGACGAGCAATCAGCCCCAGCATTTT	CSVRTGTSNQPQHF
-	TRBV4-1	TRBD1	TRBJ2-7	TGCGCCAGCAGCCAAACAGGGGGTAGGGGCTACGAGCAGTACTTC	CASSQTGGRGYEQYF
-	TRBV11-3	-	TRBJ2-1	TGTGCCAGCAGCTTAAGTCGGGGTTACAATGAGCAGTTCTTC	CASSLSRGYNEQFF
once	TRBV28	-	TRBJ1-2	TGTGCCAGCAGTTCATCAGGGGAGGGAGGCTACACCTTC	CASSSSGEGGYTF
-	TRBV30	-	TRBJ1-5	TGTGCCTGGAGCTACAGTAGCAATCAGCCCCAGCATTTT	CAWSYSSNQPQHF
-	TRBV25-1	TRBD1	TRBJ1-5	TGTGCCAGCAGTGAGGGGGGACAGGCTAGCAATCAGCCCCAGCATTTT	CASSEGGQASNQPQHF
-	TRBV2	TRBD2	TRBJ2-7	TGTGCCAGCAGGGTGGGACTAGCGGGAGTTGAGCAGTACTTC	CASRVGLAGVEQYF
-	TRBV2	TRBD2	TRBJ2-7	TGTGCCAGCAGGGCTAGGACTAGCGGGTACGAGCAGTACTTC	CASRARTSGYEQYF
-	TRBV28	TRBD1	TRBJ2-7	TGTGCCAGCAGTTTGATACGGACAGGCTACGAGCAGTACTTC	CASSLIRTGYEQYF